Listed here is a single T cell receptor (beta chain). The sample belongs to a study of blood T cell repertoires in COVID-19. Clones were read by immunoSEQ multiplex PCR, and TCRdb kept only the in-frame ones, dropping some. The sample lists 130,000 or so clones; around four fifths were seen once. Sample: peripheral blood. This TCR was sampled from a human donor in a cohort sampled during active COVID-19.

CDR3 DNA sequence: TGTGCCAGCAGCTTACGAGGGTTGGGGAACACTGAAGCTTTCTTT. It translates to CASSLRGLGNTEAFF. The gene calls are TRBV7-6 and TRBJ1-1; D gene uncertain. The CDR3 contains 15 residues. V was shortened by 2 bases and J by 1 base, with 11 bases between the two germline ends. Germline V gives CDR1 SGHVS, CDR2 FNYEAQ.